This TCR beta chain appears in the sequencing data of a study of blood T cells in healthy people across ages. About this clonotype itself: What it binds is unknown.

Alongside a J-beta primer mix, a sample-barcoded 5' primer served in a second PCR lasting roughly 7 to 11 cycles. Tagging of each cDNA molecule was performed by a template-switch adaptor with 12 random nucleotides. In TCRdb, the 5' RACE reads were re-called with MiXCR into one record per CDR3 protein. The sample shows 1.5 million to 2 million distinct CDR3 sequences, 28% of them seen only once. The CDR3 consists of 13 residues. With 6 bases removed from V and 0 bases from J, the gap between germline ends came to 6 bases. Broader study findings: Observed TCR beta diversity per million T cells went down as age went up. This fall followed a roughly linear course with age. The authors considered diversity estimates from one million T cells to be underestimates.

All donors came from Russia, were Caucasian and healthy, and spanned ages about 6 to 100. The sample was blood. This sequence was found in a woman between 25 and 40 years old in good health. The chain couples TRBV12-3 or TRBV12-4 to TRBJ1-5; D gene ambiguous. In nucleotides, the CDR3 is TGTGCCAGCAGGAGTACTAGCAATCAGCCCCAGCATTTT. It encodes CASRSTSNQPQHF.